The next 19 T cell receptor beta chains were all read from a single sample in a study of T cell responses to AZD1222 COVID-19 vaccine. Profiled with immunoSEQ multiplex PCR; TCRdb holds only in-frame clones, not every one. The sample shows roughly 200,000 clones, approximately 86% of them seen only once. This specimen consisted of peripheral blood, obtained on day 0 of AZD1222 vaccination. The receptors were gathered from an adult in good health.

The chain carries TRBV5-6 and TRBJ1-5, with D unresolved. V gave up 4 bases and J gave up 2 bases, with 10 bases separating them. CDR1 and CDR2 (germline): SGHDT, YYEEEE. The CDR3 totals 14 residues. Here the CDR3 DNA reads TGTGCCAGCAGCCCCCGGTCCCGCAATCAGCCCCAGCATTTT. It translates to CASSPRSRNQPQHF.

This rearrangement joins TRBV3-1 (or the pseudogene TRBV3-2) to TRBJ1-5; D is uncertain. V gave up 1 base and J gave up 0 bases, with 7 bases separating them. Germline V gives CDR1 LGHDT, CDR2 YNNKEL (reference sequence). CDR3 length: 15 residues. CDR3 protein: CASSQAANSNQPQHF. In DNA, the CDR3 is TGTGCCAGCAGCCAAGCGGCAAATAGCAATCAGCCCCAGCATTTT.

This chain uses TRBV12-5 with TRBJ2-2; D is perhaps TRBD1 or TRBD2 (6 bases each). Looked up from germline, CDR1 is LGHNT and CDR2 is FRNRAP. The CDR3 has 17 residues. Trimming left V 2 bases short and J 0 bases short, with 13 bases between. CDR3 DNA: TGTGCTAGTGGTTTGTATTTGGGGGGCACGAACACCGGGGAGCTGTTTTTT. Translated, it gives CASGLYLGGTNTGELFF.

The rearrangement uses TRBV12-3 or TRBV12-4 and TRBJ2-7, with D perhaps matching TRBD2 (6 bases). With 4 bases removed from V and 6 bases from J, the gap between germline ends came to 10 bases. The CDR3 consists of 12 residues. CDR3 loop: CASSSTSFEQYF. In DNA, the CDR3 is TGTGCCAGCAGTTCAACTAGCTTCGAGCAGTACTTC.

The genes are TRBV4-1 and TRBJ2-7; D is perhaps TRBD2 (5 bases). Trimming stripped 4 bases from V and 3 bases from J, with 16 bases between. CDR1 and CDR2 (germline): MGHRA, YSYEKL. The CDR3 runs 15 residues. CDR3 sequence reads: CASSPTGLRFYEQYF. As DNA, the CDR3 is TGCGCCAGCAGCCCCACGGGATTGCGTTTCTACGAGCAGTACTTC.

The V call is TRBV4-2, the J call TRBJ1-4; no reliable D call. The ends were cut back, 0 bases at V and 7 bases at J, with 6 bases in the middle. CDR1 LGHNA and CDR2 YNFKEQ come from the germline V gene. The CDR3 length is 13 residues. This chain's CDR3 is CASSQDSTEKLFF. CDR3 coding DNA: TGTGCCAGCAGCCAAGATTCGACTGAAAAACTGTTTTTT.

The V gene is TRBV29-1, the J gene TRBJ1-4, with D uncertain. V was shortened by 4 bases and J by 1 base, with 7 bases between the two germline ends. The CDR3 runs 13 residues. The germline V gene has CDR1 SQVTM and CDR2 ANQGSEA. The CDR3 DNA follows: TGCAGCGTTGGTTCAGGAACTAATGAAAAACTGTTTTTT. Residues: CSVGSGTNEKLFF.

The chain joins TRBV5-4 to TRBJ2-7; the D gene could be TRBD1 or TRBD2 (5 bases each). The V end was cut by 0 bases, the J end by 1 base, with 14 bases between. The V gene's germline CDR1 is SGHNT and CDR2 YYREEE (reference sequence). CDR3 size: 16 residues. The CDR3 bases are TGTGCCAGCAGCTTGGGGCACCGGGACCCATCCTACGAGCAGTACTTC. This encodes CASSLGHRDPSYEQYF.

The J gene is TRBJ2-1, the V gene TRBV12-3 or TRBV12-4; unclear D gene. With 7 bases removed from V and 2 bases from J, the gap between germline ends came to 6 bases. This CDR3 is 12 amino acids long. The CDR3 here is CASTGAYNEQFF. Written as DNA, the CDR3 is TGTGCCAGCACGGGTGCCTACAATGAGCAGTTCTTC.

This clone was found once. V gene TRBV28 combines with J gene TRBJ1-2, with TRBD1 identical over 7 bases. CDR1 MDHEN and CDR2 SYDVKM come from the germline V gene. CDR3 length: 14 amino acids. The ends lost 5 bases at V and 5 bases at J; junction bases unmatched: 8. The CDR3 coding sequence is TGTGCCAGCAGTCCTACCGAGACAGGGTATGGCTACACCTTC. It encodes CASSPTETGYGYTF.

The chain uses TRBV27 and TRBJ2-7; maybe TRBD1 (6 bases). The V end lost 7 bases, the J end lost 1 base, and 26 bases lay between the germline ends. CDR3 length: 18 amino acids. Germline values: CDR1 MNHEY, CDR2 SMNVEV (reference sequence). The CDR3, as DNA: TGTGCCAGCAAACCGCGCGGTGGGGGCCTATCTTTTTCCTACGAGCAGTACTTC. As protein: CASKPRGGGLSFSYEQYF.

The V gene is TRBV2, the J gene TRBJ2-7, with 9 bases lining up with TRBD1. V lost 6 bases to trimming and J lost 4 bases; unmatched junction nucleotides: 10. The CDR3 length is 15 residues. Per the germline V gene, CDR1 is SNHLY and CDR2 is FYNNEI. CDR3 residues: CASSGGTGSPYEQYF. DNA of the CDR3: TGTGCCAGCAGCGGGGGGACAGGGTCTCCGTACGAGCAGTACTTC.

The chain uses TRBV14 and TRBJ2-7, with no clear D. The germline CDR1 and CDR2 sequences are SGHDN and FVKESK. Trimming shortened V by 0 bases and J by 5 bases, and 5 bases separated the two germline ends. This CDR3 has 12 amino acids. The CDR3 spells CASSQETHEQYF. The DNA of the CDR3 is TGTGCCAGCAGCCAAGAAACCCACGAGCAGTACTTC.

In this sample, this clone turned up many times. This chain uses TRBV5-4 with TRBJ2-7, with 11 positions matching TRBD1. The CDR3 loop spans 15 amino acids. The J segment lost 2 bases and the V segment lost 0 bases, leaving 1 base of the junction unmatched. CDR1 SGHNT and CDR2 YYREEE come from the germline V gene (reference sequence). This CDR3 reads CASSLEGQGAYEQYF. The CDR3 DNA follows: TGTGCCAGCAGCTTGGAGGGACAGGGGGCCTACGAGCAGTACTTC.

V is TRBV7-3 and J is TRBJ1-6; no definite D call. CDR1 and CDR2 from the germline V gene are SGHTA and FQGTGA. V lost 7 bases to trimming and J lost 6 bases, with 16 bases between them. The CDR3 runs 15 residues. The CDR3 sequence is CASIDVMEGNSPLHF. CDR3 nucleotides: TGTGCCAGCATCGACGTTATGGAAGGTAATTCACCCCTCCACTTT.

The chain recombines TRBV11-3 with TRBJ2-2; D remains ambiguous. V was cut by 2 bases and J by 0 bases, with 4 bases left in between. CDR1 is SGHNT and CDR2 is YENEEA in the germline V gene. The CDR3 is made up of 14 amino acids. CDR3 DNA sequence: TGTGCCAGCAGCTTACGCCCGAACACCGGGGAGCTGTTTTTT. Translating it yields CASSLRPNTGELFF.

The gene calls are TRBV15 and TRBJ2-7, with D possibly TRBD2 on 6 matching bases. The length of the CDR3 is 16 residues. Germline V lookup: CDR1 LNHNV, CDR2 YYDKDF (reference sequence). The V end was cut by 0 bases, the J end by 6 bases, with 18 bases between. In DNA form, the CDR3 reads TGTGCCACCAGCAGAGATTTGCGGGAACTCACAGCCGAGCAGTACTTC. This gives the protein CATSRDLRELTAEQYF.

The V and J genes are TRBV2 and TRBJ1-6; 7 positions agree with TRBD1. The CDR3 is 15 amino acids. CDR1 is SNHLY and CDR2 is FYNNEI in the germline V gene. Trimming at V came to 7 bases and at J to 7 bases, leaving 10 bases not matched to a gene. The CDR3 nucleotides are TGTGCCAGCACTGCGGGGGGGGACAGCAATTCACCCCTCCACTTT. It encodes CASTAGGDSNSPLHF.

The CDR3 DNA reads as TGCGCCAGCAGCTTGGTATCCAGGGACGGGCTGTTTTTT. Translating it yields CASSLVSRDGLFF. The chain employs TRBV5-1 and TRBJ2-2, with D perhaps matching TRBD1 or TRBD2 (5 bases each). The CDR3 has 13 residues. Trimming pared 0 bases from V and 13 bases from J, leaving 13 bases between. Germline CDR1 SGHRS, CDR2 YFSETQ.